Listed below are T cell receptor beta chains from one sample, sequenced in a study of T cells after yellow fever vaccination. A single record per CDR3 protein comes from TCRdb applying MiXCR to the 5' RACE reads. The top ten clones hold roughly 17% of a sample with 500,000 to 650,000 distinct CDR3 sequences, roughly 17% of them seen once. The specimen comprised PBMCs, sampled 5 days after the first yellow fever vaccination. The source of these receptors is a man between 18 and 35 years old who received the YFV17D yellow fever vaccine. CDR3s include the opening cysteine and the closing phenylalanine or tryptophan. The D gene is left open where the match is weak. Rows give clone size only sometimes, using once, few, many, or a class for an expanded clone.

TRBV7-9,NA,few,TRBJ2-1,CASSLVFYNEQFF
TRBV6-1,TRBD1,few,TRBJ2-2,CASRVQGAAGELFF
TRBV5-1,NA,many,TRBJ2-6,CASSLNIGPGANVLTF
TRBV20-1,TRBD1,few,TRBJ1-5,CSASQPGQGNQPQHF
TRBV9,NA,NA,TRBJ2-3,CASSPRHWGTSTDTQYF
TRBV5-1,NA,NA,TRBJ2-3,CASGPRGGATSTDTQYF
TRBV7-8,NA,NA,TRBJ2-1,CASSPEMGSGAYNEQFF
TRBV4-1,TRBD2,few,TRBJ2-5,CASSQTGTRYETQYF
TRBV7-9,TRBD1,NA,TRBJ1-2,CASSAGQTWDGYTF
TRBV5-1,NA,few,TRBJ2-1,CASSFLGATYNEQFF
TRBV7-3,TRBD1,many,TRBJ2-1,CASSLKRGVSDRVFQDEQFF
TRBV30,TRBD1,few,TRBJ2-7,CAWSGTFDRGEQYF
TRBV5-4,NA,few,TRBJ2-2,CASEAGPNTGELFF
TRBV3-1,NA,few,TRBJ1-5,CASSQMSQPQHF
TRBV20-1,TRBD2,NA,TRBJ2-3,CSARGLAGGGLADTQYF
TRBV4-1,NA,few,TRBJ1-6,CASRIIYSNSPLHF
TRBV27,NA,few,TRBJ2-7,CASRPLGGQGEQYF
TRBV5-1,NA,NA,TRBJ1-6,CASSLDLTNSPLHF
TRBV7-6,TRBD1,few,TRBJ1-1,CASSPDRGEDTEAFF
TRBV6-2/TRBV6-3,NA,NA,TRBJ2-5,CASSRARGAQETQYF
TRBV20-1,TRBD1,NA,TRBJ2-2,CSAGRQGNTGELFF
TRBV4-1,NA,NA,TRBJ2-3,CASSQERGTPQSTDTQYF
TRBV4-1,NA,few,TRBJ2-3,CASSQGTPGTGDTQYF
TRBV7-9,TRBD1,few,TRBJ1-2,CASSLTMDRGRYGYTF
TRBV20-1,NA,NA,TRBJ2-3,CSARWGDTQYF
TRBV5-5,NA,NA,TRBJ1-1,CASSLIIQMNTEAFF
TRBV10-1,NA,few,TRBJ1-2,CASSPDPGANYGYTF
TRBV5-1,TRBD2,NA,TRBJ2-7,CASSLGTSGLSYEQYF
TRBV18,TRBD1,NA,TRBJ1-1,CASSPRIETGMKTEAFF
TRBV5-1,NA,few,TRBJ2-3,CASSFNLDAGVALGTQYF
TRBV14,NA,NA,TRBJ2-7,CASSQGRGHSYEQYF
TRBV12-3/TRBV12-4,TRBD2,few,TRBJ2-3,CASSFVGGSGGPTDTQYF
TRBV12-3/TRBV12-4,NA,NA,TRBJ2-2,CASRLSAAGPGELFF
TRBV7-9,NA,few,TRBJ2-3,CASSLDREGGGSDTQYF
TRBV7-2,NA,few,TRBJ1-6,CASSLRRAVGTPLHF
TRBV4-3,NA,few,TRBJ1-3,CASSQVGRSGNTIYF
TRBV4-3,TRBD2,NA,TRBJ2-7,CASSQTSGESEEQYF
TRBV6-6,NA,NA,TRBJ1-2,CASSYSTESYTF
TRBV11-1,TRBD2,NA,TRBJ2-1,CASSLGGTSGGTLNEQFF
TRBV6-2/TRBV6-3,NA,NA,TRBJ2-1,CASMGPYSYNEQFF
TRBV6-1,TRBD1,NA,TRBJ1-2,CASSADRDLYGYTF
TRBV19,TRBD1,NA,TRBJ2-1,CASSSILTGVKDEQFF
TRBV25-1,TRBD1,few,TRBJ2-6,CASTGQGYAGANVLTF
TRBV6-2/TRBV6-3,TRBD1,once,TRBJ1-1,CASMPRATGGRNEAFF
TRBV6-1,TRBD1,few,TRBJ1-1,CASSAATGGRGVVGAFF
TRBV19,NA,NA,TRBJ2-7,CASSGTGYYEQYF
TRBV4-3,NA,NA,TRBJ1-4,CASSQAGFPTNEKLFF
TRBV20-1,TRBD1,few,TRBJ1-1,CSANRGSRTEAFF
TRBV7-9,NA,NA,TRBJ1-1,CASSFSGGEAFF
TRBV20-1,TRBD2,few,TRBJ2-1,CSAKVSGGGDEQFF
TRBV24-1,NA,NA,TRBJ2-7,CATSDQKGREQYF